This TCR beta chain is from a study of shared clonotypes between healthy human individuals. Study conclusions and caveats: As a rule, naive subsets had a larger estimated richness than memory subsets.

CDR1 MNHEY and CDR2 SMNVEV come from the germline V gene (reference sequence). CDR3 length: 12 amino acids. V dropped 4 bases and J dropped 3 bases, with 6 bases sitting between them. This clone has just a few counts. The target antigen is unknown. Libraries were prepared by immunoSEQ multiplex PCR; TCRdb keeps only in-frame clonotypes and omits some of them. The sample consists of a few million clones, roughly nine tenths of them appearing once. The clonotype originates from a man aged 18 to 29 in good health. V usage is TRBV27 and J usage is TRBJ1-1, with D hard to call. The sequenced sample was naive CD4+ T cells sorted from blood. This sample's subset: CD45RA+ positively selected. The CDR3 coding sequence is TGTGCCAGCAGTTCTATGGACACTGAAGCTTTCTTT. This codes for CASSSMDTEAFF.